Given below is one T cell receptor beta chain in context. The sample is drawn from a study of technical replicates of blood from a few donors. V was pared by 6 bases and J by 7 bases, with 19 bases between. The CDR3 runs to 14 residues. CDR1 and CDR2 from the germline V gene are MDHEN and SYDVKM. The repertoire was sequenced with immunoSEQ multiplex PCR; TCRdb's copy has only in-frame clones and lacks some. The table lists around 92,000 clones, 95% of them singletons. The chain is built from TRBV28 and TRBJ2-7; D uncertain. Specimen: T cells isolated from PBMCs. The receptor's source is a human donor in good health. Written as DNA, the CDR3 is TGTGCCAGCAGGCGTCTAGGTTCCGTACGAGAGCAGTACTTC. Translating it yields CASRRLGSVREQYF.